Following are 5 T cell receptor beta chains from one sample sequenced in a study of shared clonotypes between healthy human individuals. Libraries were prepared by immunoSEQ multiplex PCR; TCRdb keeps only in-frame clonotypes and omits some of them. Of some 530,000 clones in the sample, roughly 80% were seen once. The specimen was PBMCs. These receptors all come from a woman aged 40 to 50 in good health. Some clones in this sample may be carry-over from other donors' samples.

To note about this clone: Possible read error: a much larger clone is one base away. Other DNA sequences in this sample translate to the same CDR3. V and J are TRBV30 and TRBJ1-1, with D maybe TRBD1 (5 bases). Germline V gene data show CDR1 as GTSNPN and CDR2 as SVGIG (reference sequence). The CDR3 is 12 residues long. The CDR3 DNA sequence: TGTGCCTGGGGCCCAGGGAACACTGAGGCTTTCTTT. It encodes CAWGPGNTEAFF. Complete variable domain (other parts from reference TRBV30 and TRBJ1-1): SQTIHQWPATLVQPVGSPLSLECTVEGTSNPNLYWYRQAAGRGLQLLFYSVGIGQISSEVPQNLSASRPQDRQFILSSKKLLLSDSGFYLCAWGPGNTEAFFGQGTRLTVV.

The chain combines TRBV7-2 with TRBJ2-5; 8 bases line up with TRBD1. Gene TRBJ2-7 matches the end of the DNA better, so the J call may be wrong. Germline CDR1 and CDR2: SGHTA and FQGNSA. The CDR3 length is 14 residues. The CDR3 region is CASSFYRGTYEQYF. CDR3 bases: TGTGCCAGCAGCTTTTACAGGGGGACCTACGAGCAGTACTTC.

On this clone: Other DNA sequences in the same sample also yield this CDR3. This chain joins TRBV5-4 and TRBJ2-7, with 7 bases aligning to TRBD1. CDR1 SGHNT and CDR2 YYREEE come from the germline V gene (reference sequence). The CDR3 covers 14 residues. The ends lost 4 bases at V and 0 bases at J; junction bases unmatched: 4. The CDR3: CASSPGTDSYEQYF. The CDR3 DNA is TGTGCCAGCAGCCCAGGGACAGACTCCTACGAGCAGTACTTC.

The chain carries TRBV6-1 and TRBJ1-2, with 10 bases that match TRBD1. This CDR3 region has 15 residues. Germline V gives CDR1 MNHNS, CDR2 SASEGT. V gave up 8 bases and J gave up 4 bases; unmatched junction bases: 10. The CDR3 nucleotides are TGTGCCAGCCGGCTGCAGGGACAGGGGTTCTATGGCTACACCTTC. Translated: CASRLQGQGFYGYTF.

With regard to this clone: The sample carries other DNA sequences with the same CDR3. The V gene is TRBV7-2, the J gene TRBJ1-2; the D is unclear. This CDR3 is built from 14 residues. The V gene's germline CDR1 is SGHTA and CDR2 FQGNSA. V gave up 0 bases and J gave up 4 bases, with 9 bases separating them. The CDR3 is CASSLAGSAYGYTF. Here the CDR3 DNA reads TGTGCCAGCAGCTTAGCAGGGAGCGCCTATGGCTACACCTTC.